This T cell receptor beta chain came from a study of T cell clonotyping in hematopoietic cell transplantation. Study as a whole: Recipients' pretransplant samples followed cytoreduction.

Details on this clone: Its specificity is not known.

CDR1 is LGHNT, CDR2 FRNRAP, per germline. There are 14 residues in the CDR3. The V and J ends lost 1 base and 4 bases respectively, with 8 bases between them. The assay was immunoSEQ multiplex PCR, and TCRdb's table has in-frame clones only and misses some. Among tens of thousands of clones listed, approximately 95% were seen once. General study findings and limits: Graft donor and pretransplant recipient Inverse Simpson Index values predicted broader posttransplant TCR diversity. At the given depth, recipient repertoires were over 97% de novo clonotypes.

The time point was: recipient sample about 28 days before transplant, after cytoreduction. Samples: about 28 days before transplant, then days 30, 100 and 180 after. The chain employs TRBV12-5 and TRBJ1-3; D remains unclear. This clonotype originated in a woman between 45 and 60 years old with acute myeloid leukemia. Some clones in this sample may be carry-over from other donors' samples. The sequences come from peripheral blood mononuclear cells, collected before stem cell transplant. CDR3 amino acids: CASGLGLGGNTIYF. Here the CDR3 DNA reads TGTGCTAGTGGTTTGGGCTTAGGCGGAAACACCATATATTTT.